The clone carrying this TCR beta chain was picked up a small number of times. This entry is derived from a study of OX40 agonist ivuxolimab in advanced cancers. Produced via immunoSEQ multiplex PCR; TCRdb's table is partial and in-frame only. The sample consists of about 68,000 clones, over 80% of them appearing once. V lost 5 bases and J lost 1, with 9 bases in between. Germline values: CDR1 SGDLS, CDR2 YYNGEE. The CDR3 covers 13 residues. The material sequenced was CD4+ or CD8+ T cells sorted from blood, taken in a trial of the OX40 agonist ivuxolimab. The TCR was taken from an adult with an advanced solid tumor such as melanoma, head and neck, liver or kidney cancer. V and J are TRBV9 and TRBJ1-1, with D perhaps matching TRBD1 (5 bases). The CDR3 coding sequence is TGTGCCAGCAGTCCTGGGGGGAACACTGAAGCTTTCTTT. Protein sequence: CASSPGGNTEAFF.